These 25 T cell receptor beta chains were all obtained from the same sample, sequenced in a study of T cell responses to AZD1222 COVID-19 vaccine. Sequencing was performed with immunoSEQ multiplex PCR; in TCRdb, only in-frame clones are kept and a portion is missing. The repertoire holds about 110,000 clones, with just under 95% as singletons. Sample: peripheral blood, taken 28 days after the second AZD1222 dose. The source is an adult who received the AZD1222 COVID-19 vaccine.

The chain couples TRBV15 to TRBJ2-3; D perhaps matches TRBD1 (5 bases). Looked up from germline, CDR1 is LNHNV and CDR2 is YYDKDF (reference sequence). Deletions cut 2 bases from V and 0 bases from J, with 9 bases between. The CDR3 loop spans 15 amino acids. In nucleotides, the CDR3 is TGTGCCACCAGCAGACTGGGGCTGAGCACAGATACGCAGTATTTT. This codes for CATSRLGLSTDTQYF.

This chain uses TRBV7-2 with TRBJ1-6; D unclear. Germline lookup yields CDR1 SGHTA and CDR2 FQGNSA. This CDR3 spans 13 amino acids. V lost 4 bases, J lost 7 bases, and 8 bases lay in between. This chain's CDR3 is CASSSHSNSPLHF. The CDR3 DNA follows: TGTGCCAGCAGCTCCCACAGCAATTCACCCCTCCACTTT.

Comment on this clone: One end of the junction is discordant with germline, which a read error may explain. The V and J genes are TRBV3-1 (or the pseudogene TRBV3-2) and TRBJ2-7; D possibly uses TRBD1 or TRBD2 (5 bases each). The length of the CDR3 is 12 residues. Germline V CDR1 and CDR2: LGHDT, YNNKEL (reference sequence). The CDR3 here is CASSQDVGERYF. The CDR3 coding sequence is TGTGCCAGCAGCCAAGATGTGGGGGAGCGGTACTTC.

The V gene is TRBV7-9, the J gene TRBJ1-1; D perhaps matches TRBD1 (5 bases). V lost 4 bases to trimming and J lost 6 bases, with 12 bases between them. CDR3 length equals 13 residues. Germline V gene lookup returns CDR1 SEHNR and CDR2 FQNEAQ (reference sequence). Here the CDR3 reads CASSSRDGPEAFF. The CDR3 DNA is TGTGCCAGCAGCTCCCGGGACGGCCCTGAAGCTTTCTTT.

The chain links TRBV9 to TRBJ2-1; 10 bases align to TRBD1. The germline V gene has CDR1 SGDLS and CDR2 YYNGEE. V shed 0 bases and J 4 bases; nucleotides not matched to a gene: 4. The CDR3 spans 16 residues. CDR3 amino acids: CASSVGGTGAYNEQFF. In DNA, the CDR3 is TGTGCCAGCAGCGTAGGAGGGACAGGGGCGTACAATGAGCAGTTCTTC.

The chain carries TRBV27 and TRBJ2-7; D is unclear. V gave up 1 base and J gave up 2 bases, with 6 bases separating them. This CDR3 is 13 amino acids long. Germline V gene sequence: CDR1 MNHEY, CDR2 SMNVEV (reference sequence). CDR3 in amino acids: CASSLWNTYEQYF. The CDR3 DNA is TGTGCCAGCAGTTTATGGAATACCTACGAGCAGTACTTC.

This clone was seen a handful of times. V and J are TRBV7-2 and TRBJ2-5; maybe TRBD2 (6 bases). This CDR3 region has 15 residues. The V and J ends lost 5 bases and 1 base respectively, with 14 bases between them. Germline loops: CDR1 SGHTA, CDR2 FQGNSA. CDR3 region: CASSQRGLSQETQYF. CDR3 bases: TGTGCCAGCAGCCAGAGGGGACTCTCCCAAGAGACCCAGTACTTC.

J is TRBJ2-7 and V is TRBV6-2 or TRBV6-3; no definite D call. V lost 3 bases, J lost 0 bases, and 12 bases lay in between. Germline V gene data show CDR1 as MNHEY and CDR2 as SVGEGT. The CDR3 runs to 15 residues. In DNA, the CDR3 is TGTGCCAGCAGTTATTGGCCCCTGAGCTCCTACGAGCAGTACTTC. Translated, it gives CASSYWPLSSYEQYF.

The chain employs TRBV20-1 and TRBJ2-1, with D hard to call. The CDR3 is made up of 15 amino acids. V was clipped by 3 bases and J by 2 bases, with 14 bases between them. The germline V gene has CDR1 DFQATT and CDR2 SNEGSKA (reference sequence). CDR3 amino acids: CSASWDFETYNEQFF. Here the CDR3 DNA reads TGCAGTGCTAGTTGGGATTTTGAGACCTACAATGAGCAGTTCTTC.

The chain recombines TRBV19 with TRBJ1-1; D is unclear. Germline V gene data show CDR1 as LNHDA and CDR2 as SQIVND (reference sequence). Trimming shortened V by 7 bases and J by 0 bases, and 15 bases separated the two germline ends. The CDR3 loop spans 15 amino acids. The CDR3 DNA follows: TGTGCCAGTATGTTATATTCAGAGTTGAACACTGAAGCTTTCTTT. It yields the protein CASMLYSELNTEAFF.

The chain recombines TRBV7-2 with TRBJ1-5; TRBD1 is a possible D gene (5 bases). Trimming cost V 5 bases and J 7 bases, with 12 bases left between them. CDR1 is SGHTA, CDR2 FQGNSA, per germline. The CDR3 consists of 13 residues. The CDR3 reads CASSPDSIQPQHF. The DNA for the CDR3 is TGTGCCAGCAGCCCCGACAGCATCCAGCCCCAGCATTTT.

V usage is TRBV3-1 (or the pseudogene TRBV3-2) and J usage is TRBJ1-2, with D hard to call. The germline V and J ends were trimmed by 2 bases and 0 bases, with 7 bases remaining between them. In germline, CDR1 is LGHDT, CDR2 YNNKEL (reference sequence). The CDR3 sequence is 14 residues long. CDR3 nucleotides: TGTGCCAGCAGCCAAAGCGCGGCTAACTATGGCTACACCTTC. Its protein is CASSQSAANYGYTF.

The rearrangement joins TRBV5-1 to TRBJ1-2; tentatively, D is TRBD1 (5 bases). This CDR3 has 16 residues. V was pared by 5 bases and J by 0 bases, with 17 bases between. Germline V gives CDR1 SGHRS, CDR2 YFSETQ. DNA for the CDR3: TGCGCCAGCAGTCCGCCGTCTGGGGCTTCTAACTATGGCTACACCTTC. It translates to CASSPPSGASNYGYTF.

As DNA, the CDR3 is TGTGCCAGCAGTTATAGCAGGGATACGCAGTATTTT. Its translation is CASSYSRDTQYF. The genes are TRBV6-5 and TRBJ2-3; D is undetermined. Germline V gene sequence: CDR1 MNHEY, CDR2 SVGAGI. Trimming removed 3 bases at V and 6 bases at J, with 7 bases between. The CDR3 spans 12 residues.

The rearrangement uses TRBV7-2 and TRBJ2-2; TRBD1 is a possible D gene (7 bases). Germline assignment: CDR1 SGHTA and CDR2 FQGNSA. The ends were cut back, 8 bases at V and 6 bases at J, with 19 bases in the middle. This CDR3 spans 15 amino acids. The CDR3 is CASGYRGGGSGELFF. The CDR3 region has the DNA TGTGCCAGCGGTTACAGGGGAGGTGGTTCCGGGGAGCTGTTTTTT.

V is TRBV11-2 and J is TRBJ1-6; TRBD1 matches 7 bases. CDR1 is SGHAT and CDR2 is FQNNGV in the germline V gene. The V gene end was trimmed by 0 bases and the J gene end by 17 bases; junction bases not matched to a gene: 13. The CDR3 length is 15 residues. CDR3 sequence (DNA): TGTGCCAGCAGCTTAGATCGAGGCAGGGGGTATTACTTCCACTTT. This sequence encodes CASSLDRGRGYYFHF.

The rearrangement uses TRBV25-1 and TRBJ2-4, with D tentatively TRBD2 (6 bases). Looked up from germline, CDR1 is MGHDK and CDR2 is SYGVNS. V was pared by 8 bases and J by 4 bases, with 18 bases between. CDR3 length: 15 residues. CDR3 sequence: CASAGPGDRKNIQYF. The CDR3 nucleotides read TGTGCCAGCGCGGGACCGGGGGATCGTAAAAACATTCAGTACTTC.

J is TRBJ1-5 and V is TRBV28; 9 positions agree with TRBD1. The germline V gene encodes CDR1 MDHEN and CDR2 SYDVKM. V was pared by 3 bases and J by 5 bases, with 2 bases of the junction left unmatched. This CDR3 comprises 14 residues. The CDR3 DNA sequence: TGTGCCAGCAGTTTCACAGGGGGCTATCAGCCCCAGCATTTT. Translated, it gives CASSFTGGYQPQHF.

As concerns this clone: Different DNA sequences within this sample yield the same CDR3. V usage is TRBV24-1 and J usage is TRBJ2-3; D is uncertain. The CDR3 length is 13 residues. The germline V and J ends were trimmed by 4 bases and 2 bases, with 6 bases remaining between them. CDR1 KGHDR and CDR2 SFDVKD come from the germline V gene. The CDR3 region is CATSDPSTDTQYF. The CDR3, as DNA: TGTGCCACCAGTGACCCTTCCACAGATACGCAGTATTTT.

The chain is built from TRBV9 and TRBJ1-6; the D is unclear. This CDR3 has 14 residues. Trimming stripped 0 bases from V and 7 bases from J, with 8 bases between. Germline CDR1 and CDR2: SGDLS and YYNGEE. The chain's CDR3 is CASSVVSGNSPLHF. In nucleotides, the CDR3 is TGTGCCAGCAGCGTAGTTTCTGGGAATTCACCCCTCCACTTT.

The chain links TRBV5-6 to TRBJ1-2; perhaps TRBD1 as D (6 bases). The CDR3 extends over 14 amino acids. Trimming removed 0 bases from V and 4 bases from J, with 10 bases in between. Germline CDR1 SGHDT, CDR2 YYEEEE. The CDR3 loop is CASSLDRAGYGYTF. CDR3 nucleotide sequence: TGTGCCAGCAGCTTGGACAGGGCCGGCTATGGCTACACCTTC.

The rearrangement links TRBV19 to TRBJ1-5; 10 bases agree with TRBD1. The CDR3 length is 17 residues. V trimming: 5 bases; J trimming: 5 bases; junction bases outside the gene matches: 12. Germline V CDR1 and CDR2: LNHDA, SQIVND (reference sequence). The chain's CDR3 is CASSSDETGGAYQPQHF. In DNA form, the CDR3 reads TGTGCCAGTAGTTCCGACGAGACAGGGGGCGCGTATCAGCCCCAGCATTTT.

This chain connects TRBV6-5 to TRBJ1-2; D is uncertain. CDR3 length: 12 amino acids. The germline V gene encodes CDR1 MNHEY and CDR2 SVGAGI. Trimming left V 2 bases short and J 5 bases short, with 6 bases between. The CDR3 here is CASSYVRYGYTF. The CDR3, as DNA: TGTGCCAGCAGTTACGTCCGTTATGGCTACACCTTC.

This chain links TRBV28 with TRBJ1-2, with 7 bases aligning to TRBD1. Germline V gene data show CDR1 as MDHEN and CDR2 as SYDVKM. V gave up 7 bases and J gave up 4 bases; unmatched junction bases: 12. CDR3 size: 15 residues. CDR3 in amino acids: CASTLRTGTAYGYTF. The CDR3 DNA sequence: TGTGCCAGCACCCTTCGAACCGGGACAGCCTATGGCTACACCTTC.

The chain links TRBV5-6 to TRBJ1-5; possibly TRBD1 for D (6 bases). CDR3 length equals 15 residues. Trimming took off 1 base at V and 7 bases at J, with 15 bases between the two ends. CDR1 is SGHDT and CDR2 is YYEEEE in the germline V gene. In nucleotides, the CDR3 is TGTGCCAGCAGCTTGTTCGGGGGGGCCCTCCAGCCCCAGCATTTT. This sequence encodes CASSLFGGALQPQHF. Using reference TRBV5-6 and TRBJ1-5 for the parts outside the CDR3, the full variable domain is DAGVTQSPTHLIKTRGQQVTLRCSPKSGHDTVSWYQQALGQGPQFIFQYYEEEERQRGNFPDRFSGHQFPNYSSELNVNALLLGDSALYLCASSLFGGALQPQHFGDGTRLSIL.